The clone carrying this T cell receptor beta chain was counted only a few times. Its target is not known. Unique molecular identifiers tagged the TCRbeta library. A single record per CDR3 protein comes from TCRdb applying MiXCR to the PCR reads. The sample holds some 110,000 distinct CDR3 sequences, approximately 10% seen once. The V gene's germline CDR1 is MDHEN and CDR2 SYDVKM. This CDR3 spans 21 amino acids. V was clipped by 3 bases and J by 5 bases, with 32 bases between them. The sample comes from a study of T-cell reconstitution after alpha-beta-depleted transplantation in children. Findings and limits, study-wide: Counts and diversity of T cells one year after transplant came mostly from newly produced T cells. TCRbeta diversity was high at day 60 in some patients (a result of surviving recipient T cells and thymic progenitors). Several hundred expanded graft clones reportedly were the source of alpha-beta T cells about two months after transplant.

The receptor was derived from a boy between 2 and 10 years old with acute lymphoblastic leukemia, due to receive a stem cell transplant. Sequencing used PBMCs, obtained before TCRalphabeta/CD19-depleted stem cell transplant. The rearrangement links TRBV28 to TRBJ2-1; D might be TRBD2 (6 bases). CDR3 sequence reads: CASSFLGLGGARATGDNEQFF. As DNA, the CDR3 is TGTGCCAGCAGTTTTTTGGGGTTGGGAGGAGCGAGGGCTACGGGGGACAATGAGCAGTTCTTC.